This section outlines one T cell receptor beta chain sequence together with its context. The data were taken from a study of OX40 agonist ivuxolimab in advanced cancers. Sequencing used immunoSEQ multiplex PCR; TCRdb keeps in-frame clones, though not all of them. The table records approximately 64,000 clones, 83% of them present only once. V was clipped by 2 bases and J by 6 bases, with 20 bases between them. The CDR3 is 17 residues long. Germline CDR1 is SGHVS and CDR2 is FQNEAQ. The specimen was CD4+ or CD8+ T cells sorted from blood, collected in a trial of the OX40 agonist ivuxolimab. This chain links TRBV7-8 with TRBJ2-1; no clear D. This TCR was recovered from an adult with an advanced solid tumor such as melanoma, head and neck, liver or kidney cancer. The CDR3 DNA follows: TGTGCCAGCAGCTTAAAGGTCTGGAAAGGCCTCGTCAATGAGCAGTTCTTC. It encodes CASSLKVWKGLVNEQFF.